This TCR beta chain was captured by sequencing in a study of blood T cell repertoires in COVID-19. In the study overall: COVID-19 samples, acute and convalescent, were from the United States, Italy and Spain.

Germline V gene data show CDR1 as MGHRA and CDR2 as YSYEKL. The CDR3 consists of 17 residues. J gave up 6 bases and V 1 base, and 11 bases lay outside the gene matches. TCRdb keeps only in-frame clones here, not all; method: immunoSEQ multiplex PCR. The sample contains about 15,000 clones, roughly 88% of which appear only once. This chain connects TRBV4-1 to TRBJ2-1; TRBD1 matches at 8 bases. This receptor was obtained from a human donor in a cohort sampled during active COVID-19. The specimen sequenced was peripheral blood. The CDR3 bases are TGCGCCAGCAGCCAAGTACGGTCCCGGACAGGGACCAATGAGCAGTTCTTC. As protein: CASSQVRSRTGTNEQFF.